The next 30 T cell receptor beta chains were all read from a single sample in a study of Graves' ophthalmopathy and Graves' hyperthyroidism. Investigators amplified TCR beta CDR3 regions from RNA transcripts. An initial RT-PCR round employing HTBI primers preceded a second-round multiplex PCR. A single record per CDR3 protein comes from TCRdb applying MiXCR to the multiplex PCR reads. There are around 590,000 distinct CDR3 sequences in the sample; less than 40% occur only once, and approximately 4.1% lies in the top ten. Sequences were obtained from peripheral blood or thyroid tissue (not recorded which). The receptors shown here come from an adult man with Graves' hyperthyroidism.

The sample holds many counts of this clonotype. The chain is built from TRBV6-5 and TRBJ2-7, with unresolved D. The CDR3 runs to 13 residues. In germline, CDR1 is MNHEY, CDR2 SVGAGI. Trimming removed 5 bases from V and 6 bases from J, with 14 bases in between. In DNA, the CDR3 is TGTGCCAGCAGTGTGTCCGCCCCGGCCGAGCAGTACTTC. Amino acids: CASSVSAPAEQYF.

This clonotype has a handful of counts. J is TRBJ2-1 and V is TRBV20-1; D might be TRBD2 (6 bases). The CDR3 length is 15 residues. Trimming left V 2 bases short and J 4 bases short, with 15 bases between. The germline V gene has CDR1 DFQATT and CDR2 SNEGSKA (reference sequence). The CDR3: CSARWRREQYNEQFF. CDR3 nucleotide sequence: TGCAGTGCTAGATGGCGGCGGGAACAGTACAATGAGCAGTTCTTC.

The chain carries TRBV2 and TRBJ1-1; TRBD1 matches 8 bases. The CDR3 consists of 13 residues. The J segment lost 7 bases and the V segment lost 5 bases, leaving 6 bases of the junction unmatched. Germline CDR1 is SNHLY and CDR2 is FYNNEI. CDR3 nucleotides: TGTGCCAGCAGTATATCCGGGACAGGTGAAGCTTTCTTT. Protein product: CASSISGTGEAFF.

V is TRBV24-1 and J is TRBJ2-1; 8 nucleotides agree with TRBD2. The germline gives CDR1 KGHDR, CDR2 SFDVKD. V shed 5 bases, J shed 5 bases, and the junction held 10 bases outside the gene matches. The CDR3 is 16 residues long. The CDR3 nucleotides read TGTGCCACCAGTGCCCGAACCGGGAGGGATAACAATGAGCAGTTCTTC. Encoded protein: CATSARTGRDNNEQFF.

On this clonotype itself: Germline is not matched at one junction end, which may reflect a read error. The chain carries TRBV5-1 and TRBJ2-5; 8 nucleotides align to TRBD1. Germline V gives CDR1 SGHRS, CDR2 YFSETQ. The CDR3 covers 14 residues. The CDR3 DNA reads TGCGCCAGCAGCCCCGGACAGGGAAGAGAGGCCCAGTACTTC. Its protein product is CASSPGQGREAQYF.

The gene calls are TRBV5-6 and TRBJ1-6; D uncertain. Germline CDR1 SGHDT, CDR2 YYEEEE. The CDR3 extends over 18 amino acids. The germline V and J ends were trimmed by 0 bases and 3 bases, with 16 bases remaining between them. CDR3 amino acids: CASSLGVRIISYNSPLHF. DNA of the CDR3: TGTGCCAGCAGCTTGGGGGTACGGATTATTAGCTATAATTCACCCCTCCACTTT.

In this sample, this clonotype turned up many times. CDR3 coding DNA: TGTGCCAGCAGTTACCCGGGTGGAATGGGTTCACCCCTCCACTTT. Amino acids: CASSYPGGMGSPLHF. V gene TRBV6-1 combines with J gene TRBJ1-6; no firm D call. The V end lost 5 bases, the J end lost 9 bases, and 17 bases lay between the germline ends. The CDR3 has 15 amino acids. CDR1 MNHNS and CDR2 SASEGT come from the germline V gene.

This clonotype came up a few times. The chain employs TRBV7-3 and TRBJ2-3; 7 nucleotides match TRBD1. The germline gives CDR1 SGHTA, CDR2 FQGTGA. The CDR3 is 15 amino acids. V dropped 3 bases and J dropped 2; count of bases not matched to a gene: 5. This chain's CDR3 is CASSLNRGATDTQYF. The CDR3 DNA follows: TGTGCCAGCAGCTTGAACAGGGGTGCCACAGATACGCAGTATTTT.

This clonotype was counted many times. V and J are TRBV11-2 and TRBJ2-7, with D uncertain. The CDR3 is 14 amino acids. Germline V CDR1 and CDR2: SGHAT, FQNNGV. Trimming took off 0 bases at V and 3 bases at J, with 9 bases between the two ends. As DNA, the CDR3 is TGTGCCAGCAGCTTAGATCAAGCATACTACGAGCAGTACTTC. Amino acids: CASSLDQAYYEQYF.

The sample holds many counts of this clonotype. This rearrangement joins TRBV12-3 or TRBV12-4 to TRBJ1-2; 7 bases fit TRBD1. This CDR3 is built from 14 residues. Unmatched junction bases numbered 2, after V lost 2 bases and J lost 2 bases. CDR3 DNA: TGTGCCAGCAGTTTATGGACAGGAAACTATGGCTACACCTTC. This gives the protein CASSLWTGNYGYTF.

The chain joins TRBV7-2 to TRBJ2-2; 10 positions agree with TRBD2. V was clipped by 1 base and J by 1 base; unmatched bases: 3. The germline V gene encodes CDR1 SGHTA and CDR2 FQGNSA. The length of the CDR3 is 17 residues. CDR3 bases: TGTGCCAGCAGCTTAGATTGGACTAGCGGGAACACCGGGGAGCTGTTTTTT. Amino acids: CASSLDWTSGNTGELFF.

In the case of this clonotype: One end of the junction varies from germline; a read error may be responsible. This sequence joins TRBV7-2 and TRBJ2-7; 7 positions match TRBD2. CDR1 SGHTA and CDR2 FQGNSA come from the germline V gene. The CDR3 loop spans 14 amino acids. The CDR3 here is CASSRRESSYEQYF. The DNA of the CDR3 is TGCGCCAGCAGCCGGCGGGAGAGCTCCTACGAGCAGTACTTC.

Ten or more counts support this clonotype. The chain carries TRBV2 and TRBJ2-7; possibly TRBD1 or TRBD2 for D (5 bases each). Trimming left V 6 bases short and J 0 bases short, with 18 bases between. The CDR3 totals 16 residues. Germline-derived CDR1 and CDR2 are SNHLY and FYNNEI. The DNA of the CDR3 is TGTGCCAGCAGCCACCGGGACGGCTCCAGCTCCTACGAGCAGTACTTC. This sequence encodes CASSHRDGSSSYEQYF.

Note on this clonotype: Since no conserved phenylalanine or tryptophan closes the CDR3, a read error is the likely cause. The chain combines TRBV19 with TRBJ1-6, with D tentatively TRBD1 (6 bases). The CDR3 length is 16 residues. The germline gives CDR1 LNHDA, CDR2 SQIVND (reference sequence). V dropped 9 bases and J dropped 0 bases, with 15 bases sitting between them. The DNA for the CDR3 is TGTGCCAGCCGAACAGGGTCTGGCTCCTATAATTCACCCCTCCACTCT. Translated, it gives CASRTGSGSYNSPLHS.

Concerning this clonotype itself: A single base separates this from a much larger clone, so it may be a read error. The chain recombines TRBV20-1 with TRBJ1-2, with D possibly being TRBD1 (6 bases). This CDR3 spans 13 amino acids. V was trimmed by 8 bases and J by 9 bases, leaving 22 bases between them. Germline V gene lookup returns CDR1 DFQATT and CDR2 SNEGSKA (reference sequence). The CDR3 DNA follows: TGCAGTTTTATTTGGGGACACGGGGGTAGCTACACCTTC. Amino acid sequence: CSFIWGHGGSYTF.

This clonotype is medium-sized. J is TRBJ1-2 and V is TRBV9; D is perhaps TRBD1 (5 bases). The CDR3 consists of 12 residues. Trimming took 0 bases from V and 6 from J, leaving 6 bases between them. The V gene's germline CDR1 is SGDLS and CDR2 YYNGEE. CDR3 coding DNA: TGTGCCAGCAGCGTAGCAGGGAATGGCTACACCTTC. Encoded protein: CASSVAGNGYTF.

This clonotype was detected only a few times. The J gene is TRBJ2-7, the V gene TRBV7-2, with a tentative D call TRBD1 (5 bases). Germline CDR1 SGHTA, CDR2 FQGNSA. V was cut by 6 bases and J by 3 bases, with 9 bases left in between. The CDR3 has 12 residues. CDR3 sequence reads: CASSLRDYEQYF. The DNA of the CDR3 is TGTGCCAGCAGTCTCAGGGACTACGAGCAGTACTTC.

The chain has TRBV20-1 and TRBJ1-1, with 9 bases lining up with TRBD1. Germline assignment: CDR1 DFQATT and CDR2 SNEGSKA (reference sequence). This CDR3 is built from 16 residues. The CDR3 DNA follows: TGCAGCACACAGGGACAGGGAGGGTATGAGAACACTGAAGCTTTCTTT. Its protein product is CSTQGQGGYENTEAFF.

V and J are TRBV7-9 and TRBJ2-7, with 11 bases identical to TRBD2. The CDR3 contains 14 residues. With 5 bases clipped from V and 3 bases from J, the junction kept 3 bases outside the gene matches. The germline V gene encodes CDR1 SEHNR and CDR2 FQNEAQ (reference sequence). CDR3 sequence (DNA): TGTGCCAGCAGCGCACTAGCGGGAGACTACGAGCAGTACTTC. Translating gives CASSALAGDYEQYF.

Regarding this clonotype: At one boundary the junction diverges from the germline segment, which might be a read error. The rearrangement uses TRBV10-3 and TRBJ2-7; D not certain. The germline CDR1 and CDR2 sequences are ENHRY and SYGVKD. The CDR3 extends over 13 amino acids. CDR3 bases: TGTGCCAGCAGTTATGATAGTCCCAACGAGCAGTACTTC. Its translation is CASSYDSPNEQYF.

This clonotype was seen more than once but under ten times. The rearrangement joins TRBV9 to TRBJ2-5; 9 nucleotides agree with TRBD1. Germline CDR1 SGDLS, CDR2 YYNGEE. Trimming removed 3 bases from V and 9 bases from J; junction bases left unmatched: 12. The CDR3 runs to 15 residues. The DNA of the CDR3 is TGTGCCAGCAGCGGTGGCGGGACAGGGCCATTGGCCCAGTACTTC. Translation: CASSGGGTGPLAQYF.

This clonotype was detected ten times or more. The V gene is TRBV6-1, the J gene TRBJ2-7, with TRBD1 identical over 9 bases. Per germline, CDR1 MNHNS and CDR2 SASEGT. This CDR3 contains 16 residues. Losses at the gene ends were 5 bases for V and 3 bases for J; bases not matched to a gene: 11. CDR3 nucleotide sequence: TGTGCCAGCAGTTACCCAGTGGGACAGGGTAGCTACGAGCAGTACTTC. Protein: CASSYPVGQGSYEQYF.

This clonotype was recorded at least ten times. This sequence joins TRBV20-1 and TRBJ2-5; D might be TRBD1 or TRBD2, each matching 5 bases. CDR1 is DFQATT, CDR2 SNEGSKA, per germline (reference sequence). The V end was cut by 5 bases, the J end by 2 bases, with 27 bases between. This CDR3 has 18 residues. The CDR3 DNA reads TGCAGTGCTGAACCTATCTATCCGGGACCCCTGGGGCAAGAGACCCAGTACTTC. Residues: CSAEPIYPGPLGQETQYF.

Of note for this clonotype: A junction end diverges from the germline sequence, so it may reflect a read error. The V and J genes are TRBV19 and TRBJ1-5; no clear D gene. This CDR3 has 13 amino acids. The V gene's germline CDR1 is LNHDA and CDR2 SQIVND (reference sequence). CDR3 sequence (DNA): TGTGCCAGTAGTATAGGGAGCAATCAGCCCCGGCATTTT. Its protein is CASSIGSNQPRHF.

In this sample, this clonotype turned up a few times. DNA of the CDR3: TGTGCCAGTCTCGCCGGGACAGCAGGAGAGACCCAGTACTTC. Amino acids: CASLAGTAGETQYF. The chain combines TRBV5-8 with TRBJ2-5, with 7 bases matching TRBD1. Trimming at V came to 8 bases and at J to 4 bases, leaving 11 bases not matched to a gene. The CDR3 extends over 14 amino acids. From germline, CDR1 is SGHTS and CDR2 YDEGEE.

This clonotype was counted at least ten times. This chain links TRBV10-2 with TRBJ2-7; 12 positions agree with TRBD2. The V gene end was trimmed by 0 bases and the J gene end by 3 bases; junction bases not matched to a gene: 3. There are 16 residues in the CDR3. The germline gives CDR1 WSHSY, CDR2 SAAADI. This CDR3 reads CASSESPSGGVYEQYF. CDR3 in DNA: TGCGCCAGCAGTGAGTCCCCTAGCGGGGGGGTCTACGAGCAGTACTTC.

This clonotype has ten or more counts. V is TRBV2 and J is TRBJ2-2; 10 nucleotides align to TRBD1. J gave up 7 bases and V 1 base, and 3 bases lay outside the gene matches. The CDR3 extends over 15 amino acids. Germline V gives CDR1 SNHLY, CDR2 FYNNEI. CDR3 loop: CASSEVGQGNGELFF. CDR3 in DNA: TGTGCCAGCAGTGAAGTGGGACAGGGGAACGGGGAGCTGTTTTTT. The whole variable domain, remainder taken from reference TRBV2 and TRBJ2-2, is EPEVTQTPSHQVTQMGQEVILRCVPISNHLYFYWYRQILGQKVEFLVSFYNNEISEKSEIFDDQFSVERPDGSNFTLKIRSTKLEDSAMYFCASSEVGQGNGELFFGEGSRLTVL.

The rearrangement joins TRBV7-9 to TRBJ1-1; a possible D gene is TRBD1 (5 bases). Trimming stripped 0 bases from V and 7 bases from J, with 12 bases between. The germline CDR1 and CDR2 sequences are SEHNR and FQNEAQ (reference sequence). This CDR3 has 14 residues. CDR3 protein: CASSLAQAGSEAFF. CDR3 DNA sequence: TGTGCCAGCAGCTTAGCGCAGGCAGGGAGTGAAGCTTTCTTT.

V gene TRBV7-9 combines with J gene TRBJ2-5, with TRBD2 as a possible D gene (6 bases). Looked up from germline, CDR1 is SEHNR and CDR2 is FQNEAQ (reference sequence). CDR3 length: 15 amino acids. V lost 2 bases and J lost 5, with 15 bases in between. CDR3 nucleotide sequence: TGTGCCAGCAGCTTAAAAGGAGTGAGCGGGGAGACCCAGTACTTC. Amino acids: CASSLKGVSGETQYF.

This clonotype was picked up a small number of times. This sequence joins TRBV7-9 and TRBJ2-2; the D gene is possibly TRBD1 (5 bases). V lost 5 bases and J 3 bases, leaving 10 bases between the germline ends. This CDR3 is 14 amino acids long. Germline CDR1 SEHNR, CDR2 FQNEAQ (reference sequence). The CDR3 loop is CASSQGAHTGELFF. Here the CDR3 DNA reads TGTGCCAGCAGCCAAGGGGCCCACACCGGGGAGCTGTTTTTT.